Below, 9 T cell receptor beta chains from the same sample are listed, as sequenced in a study of cytotoxic CD8 clonotypes in ibrutinib-treated CLL. The protocol was immunoSEQ multiplex PCR, while the TCRdb copy is restricted to in-frame clones and leaves out a portion. The table includes about 310,000 clones, approximately 80% detected once. Sequencing used PBMCs, obtained before ibrutinib treatment. These TCRs come from a human donor with chronic lymphocytic leukemia.

This chain uses TRBV5-1 with TRBJ2-2; D possibly uses TRBD1 or TRBD2 (5 bases each). Germline values: CDR1 SGHRS, CDR2 YFSETQ. Trimming cost V 4 bases and J 0 bases, with 13 bases left between them. The CDR3 is made up of 16 amino acids. The DNA of the CDR3 is TGCGCCAGCAGCCTGATGGGGGTTTCGAACACCGGGGAGCTGTTTTTT. It translates to CASSLMGVSNTGELFF.

The V gene is TRBV5-1, the J gene TRBJ1-3; no definite D call. The CDR3 has 16 amino acids. CDR1 SGHRS and CDR2 YFSETQ come from the germline V gene. V was pared by 0 bases and J by 0 bases, with 10 bases between. In DNA, the CDR3 is TGCGCCAGCAGCTTGGATGTTTCAAGCTCTGGAAACACCATATATTTT. Translating gives CASSLDVSSSGNTIYF.

The chain carries TRBV6-5 and TRBJ1-5; tentatively, D is TRBD1 (5 bases). Germline lookup yields CDR1 MNHEY and CDR2 SVGAGI. The CDR3 spans 15 residues. V was pared by 2 bases and J by 3 bases, with 11 bases between. The CDR3 nucleotides read TGTGCCAGCAGTTACAGCAGGGCCATCAATCAGCCCCAGCATTTT. As protein: CASSYSRAINQPQHF.

This clone was counted only a few times. V gene TRBV4-2 combines with J gene TRBJ2-7; 8 bases agree with TRBD2. V lost 2 bases, J lost 3 bases, and 3 bases stayed unmatched. The CDR3 covers 14 residues. Germline V gene sequence: CDR1 LGHNA, CDR2 YNFKEQ. The CDR3 region has the DNA TGTGCCAGCAGCCAATTCAGCGGGAGCTACGAGCAGTACTTC. Encoded protein: CASSQFSGSYEQYF.

This rearrangement joins TRBV7-9 to TRBJ2-3; 9 nucleotides match TRBD2. With 1 base clipped from V and 4 bases from J, the junction kept 9 bases outside the gene matches. The CDR3 runs 17 residues. Germline CDR1 reads SEHNR; CDR2 reads FQNEAQ (reference sequence). This CDR3 is CASSLDVTSGKPDTQYF. The CDR3 nucleotides are TGTGCCAGCAGCTTAGATGTGACTAGCGGAAAGCCAGATACGCAGTATTTT.

The J gene is TRBJ2-2, the V gene TRBV7-9, with D maybe TRBD1 (5 bases). The germline gives CDR1 SEHNR, CDR2 FQNEAQ (reference sequence). The CDR3 is 13 residues long. Trimming removed 6 bases from V and 5 bases from J, with 10 bases in between. The CDR3 DNA is TGTGCCAGCAGAAGACGACAGACCGGGGAGCTGTTTTTT. It encodes CASRRRQTGELFF.

The J gene is TRBJ2-3, the V gene TRBV6-1; 9 nucleotides align to TRBD2. The V segment lost 1 base and the J segment 1 base; nucleotides outside the gene matches: 3. The CDR3 length is 16 residues. Germline lookup yields CDR1 MNHNS and CDR2 SASEGT. CDR3 DNA sequence: TGTGCCAGCAGTGAAGAAATAGCGGGAGGCACAGATACGCAGTATTTT. Translated: CASSEEIAGGTDTQYF.

This chain joins TRBV9 and TRBJ2-2, with 7 bases that match TRBD1. The V and J ends lost 0 bases and 8 bases, in that order; junction bases with no gene match: 10. CDR1 and CDR2 (germline): SGDLS, YYNGEE. This CDR3 is 16 amino acids long. CDR3 amino acids: CASSVGLQQGSGELFF. The DNA for the CDR3 is TGTGCCAGCAGCGTAGGACTACAACAGGGGTCGGGGGAGCTGTTTTTT.

This clone was detected a few times. Distinct nucleotide sequences in the sample also encode this CDR3. This chain's CDR3 is CASSLGGGEQFF. The CDR3 DNA reads as TGTGCCAGCAGCTTGGGGGGAGGAGAGCAGTTCTTC. The V and J genes are TRBV6-5 and TRBJ2-1, with D possibly TRBD2 on 6 matching bases. The V end lost 6 bases, the J end lost 10 bases, and 13 bases lay between the germline ends. Germline V gene sequence: CDR1 MNHEY, CDR2 SVGAGI. The CDR3 is 12 amino acids.